A selection of T cell receptor beta chains follows, all from one sample in a study of T cell responses to AZD1222 COVID-19 vaccine. Data came from immunoSEQ multiplex PCR; TCRdb stores just in-frame clones and leaves some out. The table has more than 85,000 clones, 65% to 85% seen once; the top ten hold 12% to 15%. The sequences come from peripheral blood, collected 28 days after the second AZD1222 dose. Source of these receptors: an adult who received the AZD1222 COVID-19 vaccine. Both conserved end residues are part of each CDR3. D genes are given only for firm matches. Size is omitted from some rows. Given values are once, few, many or a class for expanded clones.

CDR3 length,D gene,J gene,V gene,clone size,CDR3 DNA,CDR3 protein
16,-,TRBJ2-1,TRBV19,-,TGTGCCAGTAGCAATGTACAGGGTACAATCCTGAATGAGCAGTTCTTC,CASSNVQGTILNEQFF
15,-,TRBJ2-7,TRBV1,-,TGCACCAGCAGCCAAGAAGGGTGGCTAACCTACGAGCAGTACTTC,CTSSQEGWLTYEQYF
13,TRBD1,TRBJ1-1,TRBV29-1,-,TGCAGCGTTGTGGGACAGGGGGCTACTGAAGCTTTCTTT,CSVVGQGATEAFF
13,-,TRBJ2-1,TRBV3-1/TRBV3-2,-,TGTGCCAGCAGCCAAGTAAGGCAGGCTGAGCAGTTCTTC,CASSQVRQAEQFF
17,-,TRBJ1-2,TRBV7-8,-,TGTGCCAGCAGCTTAGCCGGGCAGGGCTTGGTTCTCTATGGCTACACCTTC,CASSLAGQGLVLYGYTF
13,-,TRBJ2-1,TRBV27,-,TGTGCCAGCAGTTTTGGCCAGGGTATTGAGCAGTTCTTC,CASSFGQGIEQFF
12,-,TRBJ1-6,TRBV6-6,-,TGTGCCAGCAGTTCGAGAGGTTCACCCCTCCACTTT,CASSSRGSPLHF
16,-,TRBJ1-3,TRBV14,-,TGTGCCAGCAGCCAGTATCCCCTAGGAACTGGAAACACCATATATTTT,CASSQYPLGTGNTIYF
12,-,TRBJ2-7,TRBV2,-,TGTGCCAGCAAACCCGGGTGGTACGAGCAGTACTTC,CASKPGWYEQYF
15,-,TRBJ1-2,TRBV10-3,once,TGTGCCATCAGTGAGTCGAGTGGAGCCGGCTATGGCTACACCTTC,CAISESSGAGYGYTF
14,-,TRBJ2-7,TRBV9,-,TGTGCCAGCAGCCAACAGACTAGTTCATACGAGCAGTACTTC,CASSQQTSSYEQYF
13,-,TRBJ1-2,TRBV5-4,-,TGTGCCAGCAGCTTGGAAGGGAACTATGGCTACACCTTC,CASSLEGNYGYTF
13,TRBD1,TRBJ1-2,TRBV5-6,once,TGTGCCAGCAGCTTGGGGACAGGGGCCGGCTACACCTTC,CASSLGTGAGYTF
15,TRBD1,TRBJ1-4,TRBV19,once,TGTGCCAGTAGTTCCCTGGGAGGGGGCGGTGAAAAACTGTTTTTT,CASSSLGGGGEKLFF
15,TRBD1,TRBJ1-2,TRBV9,-,TGTGCCAGCAGCACAGGGGGCGACCCGACGTCTGGCTACACCTTC,CASSTGGDPTSGYTF
15,TRBD1,TRBJ2-7,TRBV11-3,-,TGTGCCAGCAGCTTAGCCCGGGACAGGGGATACGAGCAGTACTTC,CASSLARDRGYEQYF
16,TRBD1,TRBJ1-2,TRBV29-1,-,TGCAGCGTTGAAGATCGGGAGGGGGCGGGTAACTATGGCTACACCTTC,CSVEDREGAGNYGYTF
15,-,TRBJ1-1,TRBV7-2,-,TGTGCCAGCACCAGCGTAGGCCCGATGAACACTGAAGCTTTCTTT,CASTSVGPMNTEAFF
13,-,TRBJ1-2,TRBV11-3,-,TGTGCCAGCAGCCTTCCTGGTCGGAATGGCTACACCTTC,CASSLPGRNGYTF
15,TRBD2,TRBJ2-3,TRBV5-1,-,TGCGCCAGCAGCTTGGTCCTAGCGGGGACAGATACGCAGTATTTT,CASSLVLAGTDTQYF
15,TRBD1,TRBJ1-4,TRBV5-4,many,TGTGCCAGCAGCTATGGGACAGGGATCGGTGAAAAACTGTTTTTT,CASSYGTGIGEKLFF
15,-,TRBJ1-2,TRBV28,-,TGTGCCAGCAGTTTAATCCTAGGGCTGGGCTATGGCTACACCTTC,CASSLILGLGYGYTF
11,-,TRBJ2-1,TRBV19,once,TGTGCCAGTACCTATGGCCATGAGCAGTTCTTC,CASTYGHEQFF
13,-,TRBJ2-2,TRBV24-1,-,TGTGCCACCAGTGCAGGGGTGACCGGGGAGCTGTTTTTT,CATSAGVTGELFF
13,-,TRBJ1-1,TRBV28,-,TGTGCCAGCAGTTTAAGGGTGAACACTGAAGCTTTCTTT,CASSLRVNTEAFF
13,TRBD1,TRBJ1-2,TRBV5-1,-,TGCGCCAGCAGGACAGGGTCCGACTATGGCTACACCTTC,CASRTGSDYGYTF
13,-,TRBJ1-1,TRBV4-3,-,TGCGCCAGCAGCCGGGAAGGGAGCACTGAAGCTTTCTTT,CASSREGSTEAFF
15,-,TRBJ2-1,TRBV27,-,TGTGCCAGCAGTAATGGAGGGTGGAACTACAATGAGCAGTTCTTC,CASSNGGWNYNEQFF
15,-,TRBJ2-3,TRBV11-2,once,TGTGCCAGCAGCTTTCTAGCGTTGGTCACAGATACGCAGTATTTT,CASSFLALVTDTQYF
14,-,TRBJ2-1,TRBV7-3,-,TGTGCCAGCAGCTTTAGCGGAGATTACAATGAGCAGTTCTTC,CASSFSGDYNEQFF
15,TRBD2,TRBJ2-3,TRBV6-5,-,TGTGCCAGCAGGCGGACTAGCCTAATCACAGATACGCAGTATTTT,CASRRTSLITDTQYF
16,-,TRBJ1-2,TRBV21-1,-,TGTGCCAGCAGCAAAACGGGGGGTAAGGGGCGGAGTGGCTACACCTTC,CASSKTGGKGRSGYTF
15,-,TRBJ2-7,TRBV7-2,once,TGTGCCAGCAGCTTATCTGGACGAAGCTCCTACGAGCAGTACTTC,CASSLSGRSSYEQYF
17,TRBD2,TRBJ2-3,TRBV2,few,TGTGCCAGCACACCGGGACTAGCGGGAGTAGTATCAGATACGCAGTATTTT,CASTPGLAGVVSDTQYF
13,-,TRBJ2-5,TRBV3-1/TRBV3-2,-,TGTGCCAGCAGCCAAGAAAAGTGGGAGACCCAGTACTTC,CASSQEKWETQYF
13,TRBD1,TRBJ1-1,TRBV4-3,few,TGCGCCAGCAGCCGGGAGGGGGCCACTGAAGCTTTCTTT,CASSREGATEAFF
14,-,TRBJ1-6,TRBV11-1,few,TGTGCCAGCAGCCTTAGCGAGGGAGAATCACCCCTCCACTTT,CASSLSEGESPLHF